These T cell receptor beta chains were read from a single sample in a study of OX40 agonist ivuxolimab in advanced cancers. Measured with immunoSEQ multiplex PCR; TCRdb has only the in-frame clones, and not every one. The data hold tens of thousands of clones, with approximately 81% observed a single time. The sample was CD4+ or CD8+ T cells sorted from blood, taken in a trial of the OX40 agonist ivuxolimab. The source of these receptors is an adult with an advanced solid tumor such as melanoma, head and neck, liver or kidney cancer. Both conserved end residues are part of each CDR3. Where a row states a size, it is once, few, many or the class of an expanded clone; other rows omit it.

CDR3	V	J	size
CASSFEADTQYF	TRBV5-1	TRBJ2-3	NA
CASSLEQGYTEAFF	TRBV7-9	TRBJ1-1	NA
CASSLVRGNEQFF	TRBV11-2	TRBJ2-1	NA
CASALGVYNEQFF	TRBV19	TRBJ2-1	NA
CASSLAASSYEQYF	TRBV13	TRBJ2-7	NA
CASSYSGRGDTQYF	TRBV6-5	TRBJ2-3	NA
CASSESGTGELFF	TRBV2	TRBJ2-2	once
CSVDLGTGYGYTF	TRBV29-1	TRBJ1-2	NA
CASSQAGNYGYTF	TRBV25-1	TRBJ1-2	NA
CASSPTTGANYGYTF	TRBV7-3	TRBJ1-2	once
CASSLTGGGYGYTF	TRBV19	TRBJ1-2	NA
CASSPPGQLNTEAFF	TRBV18	TRBJ1-1	NA
CASTNTGSTYGYTF	TRBV2	TRBJ1-2	NA
CASSYWPSTNEKLFF	TRBV6-5	TRBJ1-4	NA
CASSSVFGTGNNEQFF	TRBV27	TRBJ2-1	NA